A selection of T cell receptor beta chains follows, all from one sample in a study of shared clonotypes between healthy human individuals. Clones were read by immunoSEQ multiplex PCR, and TCRdb kept only the in-frame ones, dropping some. The sample carries approximately 1.4 million clones, 98% recorded once. The sequenced material came from naive CD4+ T cells sorted from blood. The receptors come from a man aged 30-40 years in good health. The conserved cysteine and the conserved F or W are not part of the CDR3 here. The order of the fields is V gene, D gene, CDR3 protein. A D gene is named only where the DNA matches it firmly.

v_gene: TRBV6-4
d_gene: -
CDR3aa: ASAIEAGETQY

v_gene: TRBV18
d_gene: TRBD2
CDR3aa: ASSPVSGRGTDTQY

v_gene: TRBV27
d_gene: -
CDR3aa: ASSFGRRGTQY

v_gene: TRBV18
d_gene: -
CDR3aa: ASSPVGEAAYEQY

v_gene: TRBV15
d_gene: -
CDR3aa: ATSRSRTLLNTGELF

v_gene: TRBV7-9
d_gene: -
CDR3aa: ASSLVGQKLF

v_gene: TRBV7-9
d_gene: -
CDR3aa: ASSSGLAADNEQF

v_gene: TRBV7-6
d_gene: -
CDR3aa: ASSLGAGDPSGQY

v_gene: TRBV5-1
d_gene: -
CDR3aa: ASSNDGQSYEQY

v_gene: TRBV11-2
d_gene: -
CDR3aa: ASSGRGSQY

v_gene: TRBV27
d_gene: TRBD1
CDR3aa: ASSFKAGQGPLWGANVLT